The rows below give T cell receptor beta chains drawn from one sample of a study of identical twins. MiXCR, run by TCRdb on the 5' RACE reads, gives a single entry per CDR3 protein. Of some 1,600,000 distinct CDR3 sequences in the sample, roughly 35% were seen once. Input material: cord blood. The source is a newborn girl in good health. The CDR3 runs from the conserved cysteine through the conserved F or W. The order of the fields is D gene, clone size, J gene, V gene, CDR3 DNA, CDR3 protein. The D gene is left open where the match is weak. Rows may omit the clone size; those that give it use once, few, many or a size class.

d_call: -
clone_size: few
j_call: TRBJ2-7
v_call: TRBV27
cdr3_nt: TGTGCCAGCAGTTTAGGGGGCTCTGGTCTCGAGCAGTACTTC
cdr3_aa: CASSLGGSGLEQYF

d_call: -
clone_size: -
j_call: TRBJ2-3
v_call: TRBV2
cdr3_nt: TGTGCCAGCTTTAACTCGGGTAGCACAGATACGCAGTATTTT
cdr3_aa: CASFNSGSTDTQYF

d_call: -
clone_size: -
j_call: TRBJ1-1
v_call: TRBV6-1
cdr3_nt: TGTGCCAGCAGGGTCGGGGGCCAAAACACTAAAGCTTTCTTT
cdr3_aa: CASRVGGQNTKAFF

d_call: TRBD2
clone_size: -
j_call: TRBJ2-4
v_call: TRBV12-3/TRBV12-4
cdr3_nt: TGTGCCAGCGCAGCGGGGTCCTGGGGGGCCAAAAACATTCAGTACTTC
cdr3_aa: CASAAGSWGAKNIQYF

d_call: -
clone_size: -
j_call: TRBJ2-3
v_call: TRBV12-3/TRBV12-4
cdr3_nt: TGTGCCAGCAGTTTCCGCAAATCGGCGGGGGATACGCAGTATTTT
cdr3_aa: CASSFRKSAGDTQYF

d_call: -
clone_size: few
j_call: TRBJ1-4
v_call: TRBV6-1
cdr3_nt: TGTGCCAGCGGCGGGGCCGGGGAACTGTTTTTT
cdr3_aa: CASGGAGELFF

d_call: -
clone_size: -
j_call: TRBJ2-1
v_call: TRBV6-1
cdr3_nt: TGTGCCAGCAGGGCACACCCAAGCTCCTACAATGAGCAGTTCTTC
cdr3_aa: CASRAHPSSYNEQFF

d_call: -
clone_size: -
j_call: TRBJ2-3
v_call: TRBV21-1
cdr3_nt: TGTGCCAGCAGGTTGGGAGGGACGCAGTATTTT
cdr3_aa: CASRLGGTQYF

d_call: -
clone_size: -
j_call: TRBJ2-7
v_call: TRBV5-5
cdr3_nt: TGTGCCAGCAGCTCATTTAGACAAACCTACGAGCAGTACTTC
cdr3_aa: CASSSFRQTYEQYF

d_call: TRBD2
clone_size: few
j_call: TRBJ2-7
v_call: TRBV2
cdr3_nt: TGTGCCAGCAGTGAAGGCTCCCTAGCGGGGGGGAAAGCCTACGAGCAGTACTTC
cdr3_aa: CASSEGSLAGGKAYEQYF

d_call: -
clone_size: many
j_call: TRBJ2-1
v_call: TRBV12-3/TRBV12-4
cdr3_nt: TGTGCCAGCAGCTTTGGCGGTCCCTCCTACAATGAGCAGTTCTTC
cdr3_aa: CASSFGGPSYNEQFF

d_call: -
clone_size: many
j_call: TRBJ2-1
v_call: TRBV20-1
cdr3_nt: TGCAGTGCTAGATACAGCTCCTACAATGAGCAGTTCTTC
cdr3_aa: CSARYSSYNEQFF

d_call: -
clone_size: -
j_call: TRBJ1-1
v_call: TRBV11-2
cdr3_nt: TGTGCCAGCAGCTTAGTATATAGGCAAAGGGGGATGAACACTGAAGCTTTCTTT
cdr3_aa: CASSLVYRQRGMNTEAFF